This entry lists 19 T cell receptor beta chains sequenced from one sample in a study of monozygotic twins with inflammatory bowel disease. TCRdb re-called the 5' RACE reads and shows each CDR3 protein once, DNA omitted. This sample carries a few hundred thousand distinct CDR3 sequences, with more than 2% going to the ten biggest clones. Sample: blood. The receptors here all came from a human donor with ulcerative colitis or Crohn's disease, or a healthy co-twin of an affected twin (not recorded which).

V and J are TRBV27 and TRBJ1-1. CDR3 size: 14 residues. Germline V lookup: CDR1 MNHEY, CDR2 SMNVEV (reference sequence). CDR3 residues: CASSDSGLNTEAFF.

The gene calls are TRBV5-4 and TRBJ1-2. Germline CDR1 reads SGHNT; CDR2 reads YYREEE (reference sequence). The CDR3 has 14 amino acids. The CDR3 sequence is CASSLKRQGYGYTF.

The CDR3 loop reads CAIKISSGSTDTQYF. The chain combines TRBV10-3 with TRBJ2-3; the D call of TRBD2 rests on TCRdb alone, since no DNA is present to check it. Germline lookup yields CDR1 ENHRY and CDR2 SYGVKD. The CDR3 spans 15 residues.

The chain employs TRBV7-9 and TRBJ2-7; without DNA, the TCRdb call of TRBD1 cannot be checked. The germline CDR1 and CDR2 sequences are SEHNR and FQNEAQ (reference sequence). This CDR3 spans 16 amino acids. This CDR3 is CASSPGTGEPGYEQYF.

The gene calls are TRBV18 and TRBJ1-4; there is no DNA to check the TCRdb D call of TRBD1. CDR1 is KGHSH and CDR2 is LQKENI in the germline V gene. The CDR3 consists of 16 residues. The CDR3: CASSRNPRGPNEKLFF.

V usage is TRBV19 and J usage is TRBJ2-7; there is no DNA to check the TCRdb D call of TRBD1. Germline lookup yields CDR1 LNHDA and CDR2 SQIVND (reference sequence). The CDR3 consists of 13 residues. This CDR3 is CASSSAGVYEQYF. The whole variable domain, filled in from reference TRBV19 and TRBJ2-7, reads DGGITQSPKYLFRKEGQNVTLSCEQNLNHDAMYWYRQDPGQGLRLIYYSQIVNDFQKGDIAEGYSVSREKKESFPLTVTSAQKNPTAFYLCASSSAGVYEQYFGPGTRLTVT.

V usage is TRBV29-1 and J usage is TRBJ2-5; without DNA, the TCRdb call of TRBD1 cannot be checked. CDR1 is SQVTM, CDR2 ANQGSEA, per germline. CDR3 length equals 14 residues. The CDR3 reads CSVDWRDQGETQYF.

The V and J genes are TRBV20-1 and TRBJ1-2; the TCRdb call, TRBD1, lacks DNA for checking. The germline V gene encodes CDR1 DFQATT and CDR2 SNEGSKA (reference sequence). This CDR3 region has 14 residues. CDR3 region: CSARSGQSVYGYTF.

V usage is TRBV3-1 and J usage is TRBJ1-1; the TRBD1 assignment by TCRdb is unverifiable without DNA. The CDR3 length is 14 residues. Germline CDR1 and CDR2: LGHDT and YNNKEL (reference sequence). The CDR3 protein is CASSLPSGGTEAFF.

CDR3: CASSLDRADTQYF. The chain employs TRBV5-1 and TRBJ2-3; TCRdb calls TRBD1, which cannot be checked without DNA. This CDR3 is 13 amino acids long. Per the germline V gene, CDR1 is SGHRS and CDR2 is YFSETQ.

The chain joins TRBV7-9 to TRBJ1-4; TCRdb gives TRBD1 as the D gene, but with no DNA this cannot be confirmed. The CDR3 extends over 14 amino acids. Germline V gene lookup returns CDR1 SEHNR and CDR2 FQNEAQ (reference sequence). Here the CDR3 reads CASSKQGSGEKLFF.

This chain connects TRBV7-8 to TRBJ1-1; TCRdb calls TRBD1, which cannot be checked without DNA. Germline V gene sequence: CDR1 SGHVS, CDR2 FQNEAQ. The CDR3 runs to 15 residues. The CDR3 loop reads CASSLYRGRDTEAFF.

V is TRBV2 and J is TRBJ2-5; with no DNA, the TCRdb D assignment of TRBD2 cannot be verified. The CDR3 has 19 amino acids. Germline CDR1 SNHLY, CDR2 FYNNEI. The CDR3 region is CASSVPGLAGGPAGETQYF. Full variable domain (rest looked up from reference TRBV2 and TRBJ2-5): EPEVTQTPSHQVTQMGQEVILRCVPISNHLYFYWYRQILGQKVEFLVSFYNNEISEKSEIFDDQFSVERPDGSNFTLKIRSTKLEDSAMYFCASSVPGLAGGPAGETQYFGPGTRLLVL.

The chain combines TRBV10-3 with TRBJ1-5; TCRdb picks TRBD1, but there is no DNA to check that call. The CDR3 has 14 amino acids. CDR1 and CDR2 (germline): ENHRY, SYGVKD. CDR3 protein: CAISETGINQPQHF.

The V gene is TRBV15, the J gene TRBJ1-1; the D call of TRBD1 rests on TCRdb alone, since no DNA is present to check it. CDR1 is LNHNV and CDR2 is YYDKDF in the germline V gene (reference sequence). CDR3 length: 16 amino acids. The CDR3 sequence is CATSTSGTAMNTEAFF.

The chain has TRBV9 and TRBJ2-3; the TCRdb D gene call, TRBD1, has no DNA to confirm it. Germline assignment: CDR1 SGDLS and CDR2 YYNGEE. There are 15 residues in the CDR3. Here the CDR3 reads CASSVGGGLTDTQYF.

CDR3 sequence reads: CASSLGRDRRASGYTF. The rearrangement joins TRBV5-1 to TRBJ1-2; TCRdb selects TRBD1, and the lack of DNA leaves this call unchecked. Germline V gene data show CDR1 as SGHRS and CDR2 as YFSETQ. The CDR3 runs to 16 residues. Drawing the rest from reference TRBV5-1 and TRBJ1-2, the complete variable domain is KAGVTQTPRYLIKTRGQQVTLSCSPISGHRSVSWYQQTPGQGLQFLFEYFSETQRNKGNFPGRFSGRQFSNSRSEMNVSTLELGDSALYLCASSLGRDRRASGYTFGSGTRLTVV.

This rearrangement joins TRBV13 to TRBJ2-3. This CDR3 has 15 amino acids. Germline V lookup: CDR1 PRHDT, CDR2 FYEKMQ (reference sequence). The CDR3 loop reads CASTKTPPNTDTQYF.

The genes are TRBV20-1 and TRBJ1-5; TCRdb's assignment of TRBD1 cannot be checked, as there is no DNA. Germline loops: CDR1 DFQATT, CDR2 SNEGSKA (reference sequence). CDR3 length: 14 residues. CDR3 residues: CSASRDNSNQPQHF.